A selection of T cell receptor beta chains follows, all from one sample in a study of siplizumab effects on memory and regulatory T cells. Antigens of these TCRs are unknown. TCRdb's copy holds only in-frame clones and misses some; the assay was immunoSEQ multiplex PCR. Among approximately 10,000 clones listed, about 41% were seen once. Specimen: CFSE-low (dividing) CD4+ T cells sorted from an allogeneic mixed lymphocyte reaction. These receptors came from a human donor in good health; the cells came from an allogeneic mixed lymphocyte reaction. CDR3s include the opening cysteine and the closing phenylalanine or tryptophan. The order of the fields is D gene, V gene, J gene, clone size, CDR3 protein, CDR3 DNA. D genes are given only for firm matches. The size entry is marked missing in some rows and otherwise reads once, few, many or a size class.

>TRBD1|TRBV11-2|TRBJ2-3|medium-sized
CASSRDRVTDTQYF
TGTGCCAGCAGCCGGGACAGGGTCACAGATACGCAGTATTTT
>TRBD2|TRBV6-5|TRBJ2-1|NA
CASSPLAGAVGEQFF
TGTGCCAGCAGTCCCCTAGCGGGAGCAGTAGGTGAGCAGTTCTTC
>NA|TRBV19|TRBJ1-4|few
CASRRERSNEKLFF
TGTGCCAGTAGGCGGGAGCGGTCTAATGAAAAACTGTTTTTT
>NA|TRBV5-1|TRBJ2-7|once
CASSPRQGKAYEQYF
TGCGCCAGCAGCCCGAGGCAGGGGAAGGCCTACGAGCAGTACTTC
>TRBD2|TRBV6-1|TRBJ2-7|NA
CASSILAVSYEQYF
TGTGCCAGCAGTATCCTAGCGGTCTCCTACGAGCAGTACTTC
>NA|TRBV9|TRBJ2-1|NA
CASSALLGFEQFF
TGTGCCAGCAGCGCACTTTTAGGGTTTGAGCAGTTCTTC
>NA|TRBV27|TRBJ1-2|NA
CASTFNVNYGYTF
TGTGCCAGCACTTTCAACGTTAACTATGGCTACACCTTC
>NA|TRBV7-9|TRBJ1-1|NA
CASSLGLSTEAFF
TGTGCCAGCAGCCTGGGCCTCAGTACTGAAGCTTTCTTT
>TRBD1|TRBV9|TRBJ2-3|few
CASSSRTGRADTQYF
TGTGCCAGCAGCTCTCGGACAGGGCGGGCAGATACGCAGTATTTT
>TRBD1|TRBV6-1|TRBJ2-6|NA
CASSEGTGGSGANVLTF
TGTGCCAGCAGTGAAGGGACAGGGGGCTCTGGGGCCAACGTCCTGACTTTC
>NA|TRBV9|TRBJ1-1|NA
CASSGGTAGNTEAFF
TGTGCCAGCAGCGGAGGGACGGCGGGCAACACTGAAGCTTTCTTT
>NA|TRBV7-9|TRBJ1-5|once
CASSYQGDQPQHF
TGTGCCAGCAGTTATCAGGGTGATCAGCCCCAGCATTTT
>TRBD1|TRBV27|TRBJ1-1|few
CASSPTPGGAWSEAFF
TGTGCCAGCAGCCCTACCCCAGGGGGCGCATGGTCTGAAGCTTTCTTT
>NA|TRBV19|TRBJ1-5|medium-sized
CASSTQRSQPQHF
TGTGCCAGTAGTACCCAGCGGAGTCAGCCCCAGCATTTT
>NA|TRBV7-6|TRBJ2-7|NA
CASSLEARRTYEQYF
TGTGCCAGCAGCTTAGAGGCGCGACGAACCTACGAGCAGTACTTC
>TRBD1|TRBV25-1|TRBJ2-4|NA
CASSRADRVGNIQYF
TGTGCCAGCAGTAGGGCGGACAGGGTAGGGAACATTCAGTACTTC
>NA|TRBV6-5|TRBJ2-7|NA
CASRGGGGNEQYF
TGTGCCAGTAGGGGAGGGGGCGGGAACGAGCAGTACTTC
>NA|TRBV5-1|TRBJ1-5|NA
CASSLTTASYQPQHF
TGTGCCAGCAGCTTGACTACAGCGAGTTACCAGCCCCAGCATTTT
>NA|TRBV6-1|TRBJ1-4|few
CASSEGSVATNEKLFF
TGTGCCAGCAGTGAAGGGTCCGTTGCAACTAATGAAAAACTGTTTTTT
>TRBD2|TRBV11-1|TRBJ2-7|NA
CASSLTAGGSYEQYF
TGTGCCAGCAGCTTAACAGCGGGAGGGTCCTACGAGCAGTACTTC
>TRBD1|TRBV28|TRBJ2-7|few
CASNPTGEKYEQYF
TGTGCCAGCAATCCGACAGGGGAAAAATACGAGCAGTACTTC
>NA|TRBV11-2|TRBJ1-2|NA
CASSSSGANYGYTF
TGTGCCAGCAGTTCGTCGGGAGCGAACTATGGCTACACCTTC
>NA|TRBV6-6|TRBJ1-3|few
CASSGTGYGNTIYF
TGTGCCAGCAGCGGAACAGGGTACGGAAACACCATATATTTT
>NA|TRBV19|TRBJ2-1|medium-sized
CASSIGQFGEQFF
TGTGCCAGTAGTATTGGGCAGTTCGGTGAGCAGTTCTTC
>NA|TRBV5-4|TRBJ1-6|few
CASSAPGGSGSPLHF
TGTGCCAGCAGCGCCCCGGGGGGCTCAGGTTCACCCCTCCACTTT